These 5 T cell receptor beta chains were all obtained from the same sample, sequenced in a study of T cell repertoires in cytomegalovirus infection. TCRdb analysed the reads with MiXCR anew, one entry per CDR3 protein. The data contain around 180,000 distinct CDR3 sequences, roughly 27% of them seen just once; the ten biggest clones take up 30% to 40%. Sequenced: PBMCs. These receptors were obtained from a human donor in good health (CMV status not recorded). Some clones in this sample may be carry-over from other donors' samples.

The V call is TRBV29-1, the J call TRBJ2-5; the D gene is possibly TRBD2 (5 bases). The germline V gene has CDR1 SQVTM and CDR2 ANQGSEA. The CDR3 length is 15 residues. V was clipped by 4 bases and J by 1 base, with 16 bases between them. The CDR3 loop is CSVGGLTLLQETQYF. In DNA form, the CDR3 reads TGCAGCGTTGGAGGGCTTACCCTTCTCCAAGAGACCCAGTACTTC.

The genes are TRBV7-4 and TRBJ1-5; TRBD1 might be the D (6 bases). This CDR3 is built from 14 residues. CDR1 and CDR2 from the germline V gene are SGHVT and SQSDAQ. Trimming left V 5 bases short and J 4 bases short, with 12 bases between. CDR3: CASSLGQPNQPQHF. CDR3 DNA sequence: TGTGCCAGCAGCCTAGGACAGCCTAATCAGCCCCAGCATTTT. The full variable domain, rest sourced from reference TRBV7-4 and TRBJ1-5, is GAGVSQSPRYKVAKRGRDVALRCDSISGHVTLYWYRQTLGQGSEVLTYSQSDAQRDKSGRPSGRFSAERPERSVSTLKIQRTEQGDSAVYLCASSLGQPNQPQHFGDGTRLSIL.

This clonotype was seen ten or more times. V is TRBV7-2 and J is TRBJ1-5; no clear D. The CDR3 extends over 13 amino acids. The V end lost 5 bases, the J end lost 2 bases, and 7 bases lay between the germline ends. Germline V gives CDR1 SGHTA, CDR2 FQGNSA. The CDR3 DNA reads TGTGCCAGCAGCGTCCGGGGCAATCAGCCCCAGCATTTT. Translated, it gives CASSVRGNQPQHF.

This clonotype was counted at least ten times. This chain links TRBV7-2 with TRBJ2-6, with D perhaps matching TRBD1 (6 bases). This CDR3 is 16 amino acids long. V lost 2 bases, J lost 1 base, and 9 bases lay in between. CDR1 is SGHTA, CDR2 FQGNSA, per germline. CDR3 DNA sequence: TGTGCCAGCAGCTTAAGAACAGGGTCTGGGGCCAACGTCCTGACTTTC. It translates to CASSLRTGSGANVLTF.

This clonotype was counted a few times. This sequence joins TRBV19 and TRBJ1-5; TRBD1 matches at 7 bases. With V trimmed by 3 bases and J by 5 bases, 13 bases remained unmatched. Looked up from germline, CDR1 is LNHDA and CDR2 is SQIVND (reference sequence). The CDR3 has 17 amino acids. In DNA form, the CDR3 reads TGTGCCAGTAGTATGCCCCCTAAGACAGGGCCGGATCAGCCCCAGCATTTT. Translating gives CASSMPPKTGPDQPQHF.